The 16 T cell receptor beta chains below were found in one sample sequenced in a study of immune evolution from preneoplasia to lung adenocarcinoma. The protocol was immunoSEQ multiplex PCR, while the TCRdb copy is restricted to in-frame clones and leaves out a portion. In the table there are roughly 6,300 clones, approximately 80% of which are singletons. Sequencing was performed on FFPE lung adenocarcinoma in situ tissue. The receptors originated from an older donor with lung adenocarcinoma.

The rearrangement uses TRBV7-3 and TRBJ2-7; D gene uncertain. V shed 1 base and J shed 5 bases, with 9 bases lying between them. The germline V gene has CDR1 SGHTA and CDR2 FQGTGA. This CDR3 spans 13 amino acids. CDR3 sequence: CASSLNSRHEQYF. CDR3 nucleotide sequence: TGTGCCAGCAGCTTAAACAGCCGCCACGAGCAGTACTTC.

The chain carries TRBV30 and TRBJ2-6, with 7 positions matching TRBD2. CDR1 is GTSNPN, CDR2 SVGIG, per germline (reference sequence). With 5 bases clipped from V and 4 bases from J, the junction kept 11 bases outside the gene matches. CDR3 length equals 16 residues. DNA of the CDR3: TGTGCCTGGGGGGGAGGGTTGGGCCCCGGGGCCAACGTCCTGACTTTC. Its translation: CAWGGGLGPGANVLTF. Variable domain in full (rest from reference TRBV30 and TRBJ2-6): SQTIHQWPATLVQPVGSPLSLECTVEGTSNPNLYWYRQAAGRGLQLLFYSVGIGQISSEVPQNLSASRPQDRQFILSSKKLLLSDSGFYLCAWGGGLGPGANVLTFGAGSRLTVL.

V usage is TRBV9 and J usage is TRBJ1-1, with D hard to call. CDR1 SGDLS and CDR2 YYNGEE come from the germline V gene. Trimming left V 4 bases short and J 1 base short, with 8 bases between. This CDR3 has 13 residues. The DNA for the CDR3 is TGTGCCAGCAGCTTTAGTTGGAACACTGAAGCTTTCTTT. Translating gives CASSFSWNTEAFF.

This chain uses TRBV27 with TRBJ2-1; D is uncertain. The germline V gene has CDR1 MNHEY and CDR2 SMNVEV (reference sequence). Trimming took 1 base from V and 6 from J, leaving 10 bases between them. This CDR3 contains 14 residues. CDR3 region: CASSLWGRGNEQFF. As DNA, the CDR3 is TGTGCCAGCAGTTTATGGGGTCGCGGCAATGAGCAGTTCTTC.

The V gene is TRBV28, the J gene TRBJ1-5, with D possibly TRBD1 on 6 matching bases. V was pared by 6 bases and J by 5 bases, with 20 bases between. The CDR3 length is 16 residues. Germline values: CDR1 MDHEN, CDR2 SYDVKM. CDR3 in DNA: TGTGCCAGCAGGGGGCACGGGACACTCCTAGATCAGCCCCAGCATTTT. Its translation: CASRGHGTLLDQPQHF.

The chain uses TRBV7-9 and TRBJ2-7, with 9 bases that match TRBD2. V lost 4 bases to trimming and J lost 1 base; unmatched junction nucleotides: 5. Per the germline V gene, CDR1 is SEHNR and CDR2 is FQNEAQ (reference sequence). This CDR3 is built from 15 residues. The DNA for the CDR3 is TGTGCCAGCAGCTCCCAGCGGGGGGATTCCTACGAGCAGTACTTC. The encoded protein is CASSSQRGDSYEQYF.

The chain carries TRBV6-1 and TRBJ2-3; no clear D gene. Germline V gene lookup returns CDR1 MNHNS and CDR2 SASEGT. CDR3 length: 13 residues. Trimming left V 5 bases short and J 2 bases short, with 8 bases between. The CDR3 reads CASSYANTDTQYF. DNA of the CDR3: TGTGCCAGCAGTTATGCCAACACAGATACGCAGTATTTT.

The rearrangement uses TRBV6-4 and TRBJ2-7; 8 bases match TRBD1. The CDR3 covers 15 residues. V was pared by 3 bases and J by 1 base, with 5 bases of the junction left unmatched. Germline-derived CDR1 and CDR2 are MRHNA and SNTAGT. The CDR3: CASSERQGSSYEQYF. The CDR3 DNA reads as TGTGCCAGCAGTGAGAGACAGGGGTCTTCCTACGAGCAGTACTTC.

The chain combines TRBV11-1 with TRBJ1-1; D is uncertain. Germline-derived CDR1 and CDR2 are SGHAT and FQDESV (reference sequence). The CDR3 sequence is 13 residues long. The V and J ends lost 1 base and 4 bases respectively, with 7 bases between them. Written as DNA, the CDR3 is TGTGCCAGCAGCTTAGGCACAGCCACTGAAGCTTTCTTT. Its protein is CASSLGTATEAFF.

The genes are TRBV6-1 and TRBJ1-2, with 7 nucleotides matching TRBD1. The CDR3 loop spans 14 amino acids. Germline assignment: CDR1 MNHNS and CDR2 SASEGT. The V segment lost 6 bases and the J segment 4 bases; nucleotides outside the gene matches: 8. The CDR3 spells CASRQGGGSYGYTF. In DNA form, the CDR3 reads TGTGCCAGCAGGCAGGGGGGCGGTAGCTATGGCTACACCTTC.

The chain combines TRBV6-6 with TRBJ1-4; TRBD1 might be the D (5 bases). Trimming stripped 10 bases from V and 5 bases from J, with 14 bases between. CDR3 length equals 13 residues. Germline V gene data show CDR1 as MNHNY and CDR2 as SVGAGI (reference sequence). The DNA for the CDR3 is TGTGCCACCCAGGGCTTCACGAATGAAAAACTGTTTTTT. Translation: CATQGFTNEKLFF.

The chain couples TRBV6-1 to TRBJ1-5; perhaps TRBD1 as D (6 bases). The CDR3 length is 13 residues. Germline assignment: CDR1 MNHNS and CDR2 SASEGT. Trimming took 4 bases from V and 8 from J, leaving 12 bases between them. CDR3 region: CASSVTWTEPQHF. CDR3 nucleotide sequence: TGTGCCAGCAGTGTCACATGGACAGAGCCCCAGCATTTT.

This clone occurred a few times. J is TRBJ2-2 and V is TRBV11-2; the D is unclear. The V end lost 1 base, the J end lost 4 bases, and 7 bases lay between the germline ends. CDR3 length: 14 residues. Germline V gene sequence: CDR1 SGHAT, CDR2 FQNNGV. The CDR3 protein is CASSLVGLTGELFF. DNA of the CDR3: TGTGCCAGCAGCTTAGTAGGCCTCACCGGGGAGCTGTTTTTT.

The chain carries TRBV30 and TRBJ1-1; D unresolved. Germline V gene data show CDR1 as GTSNPN and CDR2 as SVGIG (reference sequence). With 0 bases removed from V and 8 bases from J, the gap between germline ends came to 13 bases. There are 13 residues in the CDR3. The CDR3 is CAWSVHSQAEAFF. CDR3 nucleotide sequence: TGTGCCTGGAGTGTACACAGCCAGGCAGAAGCTTTCTTT.

V and J are TRBV5-1 and TRBJ1-3, with D maybe TRBD1 (6 bases). This CDR3 is built from 13 residues. Germline CDR1 reads SGHRS; CDR2 reads YFSETQ. The germline V and J ends were trimmed by 5 bases and 8 bases, with 14 bases remaining between them. In DNA form, the CDR3 reads TGCGCCAGCAGTAGGGGGATGATGGACACCATATATTTT. Translated: CASSRGMMDTIYF.

This chain connects TRBV9 to TRBJ1-1; D ambiguous. V was trimmed by 1 base and J by 1 base, leaving 5 bases between them. CDR3 length: 13 residues. Germline CDR1 SGDLS, CDR2 YYNGEE. For the CDR3, the DNA is TGTGCCAGCAGCGTAAGCTGGAACACTGAAGCTTTCTTT. Translation: CASSVSWNTEAFF. Variable domain in full (rest from reference TRBV9 and TRBJ1-1): DSGVTQTPKHLITATGQRVTLRCSPRSGDLSVYWYQQSLDQGLQFLIQYYNGEERAKGNILERFSAQQFPDLHSELNLSSLELGDSALYFCASSVSWNTEAFFGQGTRLTVV.